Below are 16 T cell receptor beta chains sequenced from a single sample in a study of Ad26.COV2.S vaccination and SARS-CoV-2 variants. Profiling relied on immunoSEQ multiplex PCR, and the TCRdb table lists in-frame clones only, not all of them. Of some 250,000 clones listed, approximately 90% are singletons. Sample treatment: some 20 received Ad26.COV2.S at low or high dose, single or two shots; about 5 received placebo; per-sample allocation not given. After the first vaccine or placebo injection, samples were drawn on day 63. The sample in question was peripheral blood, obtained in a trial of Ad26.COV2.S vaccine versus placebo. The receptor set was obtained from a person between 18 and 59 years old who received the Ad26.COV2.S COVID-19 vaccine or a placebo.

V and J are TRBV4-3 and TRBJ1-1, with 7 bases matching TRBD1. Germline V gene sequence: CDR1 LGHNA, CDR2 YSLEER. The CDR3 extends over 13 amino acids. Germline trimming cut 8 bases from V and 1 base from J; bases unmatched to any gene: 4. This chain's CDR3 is CASATGRNTEAFF. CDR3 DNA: TGCGCCAGCGCGACAGGGAGGAACACTGAAGCTTTCTTT.

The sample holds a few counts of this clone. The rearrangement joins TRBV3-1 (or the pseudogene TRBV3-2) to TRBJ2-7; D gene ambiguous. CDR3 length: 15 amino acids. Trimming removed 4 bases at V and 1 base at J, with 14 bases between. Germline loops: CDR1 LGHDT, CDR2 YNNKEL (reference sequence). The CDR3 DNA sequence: TGTGCCAGCAGCCGCCAGCTAAAGGGATCCTACGAGCAGTACTTC. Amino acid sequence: CASSRQLKGSYEQYF.

The CDR3 sequence: CASSPTSGGVRAKNIQYF. As DNA, the CDR3 is TGCGCCAGCAGCCCCACTAGCGGGGGGGTCCGGGCCAAAAACATTCAGTACTTC. The V and J genes are TRBV5-1 and TRBJ2-4, with TRBD2 matching over 13 bases. J was trimmed by 1 base and V by 4 bases; bases with no gene match: 8. The CDR3 is made up of 18 amino acids. The V gene's germline CDR1 is SGHRS and CDR2 YFSETQ.

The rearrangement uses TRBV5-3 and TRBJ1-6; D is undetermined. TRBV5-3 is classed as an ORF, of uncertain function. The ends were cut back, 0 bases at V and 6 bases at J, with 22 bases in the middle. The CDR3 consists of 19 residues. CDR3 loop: CARSLGESVAIGCNSPLHF. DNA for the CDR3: TGTGCCAGAAGCTTGGGGGAGTCAGTAGCAATTGGGTGTAATTCACCCCTCCACTTT.

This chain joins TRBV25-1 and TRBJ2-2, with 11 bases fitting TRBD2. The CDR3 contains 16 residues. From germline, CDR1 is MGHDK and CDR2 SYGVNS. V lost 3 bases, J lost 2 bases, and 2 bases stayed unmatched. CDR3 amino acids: CASSDTSGRNTGELFF. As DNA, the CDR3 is TGTGCCAGCAGTGACACTAGCGGGAGAAACACCGGGGAGCTGTTTTTT.

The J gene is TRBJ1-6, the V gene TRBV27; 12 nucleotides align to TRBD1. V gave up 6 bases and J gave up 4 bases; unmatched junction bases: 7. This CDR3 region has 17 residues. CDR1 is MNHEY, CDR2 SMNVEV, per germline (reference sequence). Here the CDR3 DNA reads TGTGCCAGCAGAAAGGGGACAGGGGGCGGTTATAATTCACCCCTCCACTTT. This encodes CASRKGTGGGYNSPLHF.

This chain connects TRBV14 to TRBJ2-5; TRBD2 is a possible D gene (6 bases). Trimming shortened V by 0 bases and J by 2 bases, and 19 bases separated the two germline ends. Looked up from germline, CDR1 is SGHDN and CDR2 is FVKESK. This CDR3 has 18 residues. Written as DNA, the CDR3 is TGTGCCAGCAGCCAAGAAGCGGGTTGGCACAGCAAACAAGAGACCCAGTACTTC. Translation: CASSQEAGWHSKQETQYF.

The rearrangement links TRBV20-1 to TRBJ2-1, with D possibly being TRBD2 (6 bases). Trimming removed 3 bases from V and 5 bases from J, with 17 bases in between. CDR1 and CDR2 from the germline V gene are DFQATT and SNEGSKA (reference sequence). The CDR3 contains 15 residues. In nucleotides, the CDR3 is TGCAGTGCTAGTACGGTGGCGGGACGAGACAATGAGCAGTTCTTC. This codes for CSASTVAGRDNEQFF.

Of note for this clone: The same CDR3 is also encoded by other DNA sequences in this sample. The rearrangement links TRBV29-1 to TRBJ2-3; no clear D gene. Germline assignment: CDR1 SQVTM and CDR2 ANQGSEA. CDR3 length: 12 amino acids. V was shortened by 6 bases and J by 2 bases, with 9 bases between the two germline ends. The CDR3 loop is CSVSANTDTQYF. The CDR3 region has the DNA TGCAGCGTCTCAGCGAACACAGATACGCAGTATTTT.

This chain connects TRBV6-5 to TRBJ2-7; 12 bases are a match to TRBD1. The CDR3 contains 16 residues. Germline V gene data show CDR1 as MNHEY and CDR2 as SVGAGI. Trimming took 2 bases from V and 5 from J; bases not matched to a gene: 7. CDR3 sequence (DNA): TGTGCCAGCAGTTACGGGACAGGGGGCGTCGGGGACGAGCAGTACTTC. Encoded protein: CASSYGTGGVGDEQYF.

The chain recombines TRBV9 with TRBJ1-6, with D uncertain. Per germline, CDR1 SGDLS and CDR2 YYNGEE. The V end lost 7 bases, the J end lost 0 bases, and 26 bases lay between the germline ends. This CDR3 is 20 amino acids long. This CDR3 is CASRVGSPPGPSSYNSPLHF. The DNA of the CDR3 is TGTGCCAGCCGGGTCGGGAGCCCCCCCGGGCCCAGCTCCTATAATTCACCCCTCCACTTT.

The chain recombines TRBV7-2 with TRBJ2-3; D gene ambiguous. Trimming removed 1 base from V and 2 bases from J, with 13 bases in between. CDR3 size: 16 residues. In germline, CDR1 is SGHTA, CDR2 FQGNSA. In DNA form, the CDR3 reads TGTGCCAGCAGCTTAGGGGTATCGGGCTACACAGATACGCAGTATTTT. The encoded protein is CASSLGVSGYTDTQYF.

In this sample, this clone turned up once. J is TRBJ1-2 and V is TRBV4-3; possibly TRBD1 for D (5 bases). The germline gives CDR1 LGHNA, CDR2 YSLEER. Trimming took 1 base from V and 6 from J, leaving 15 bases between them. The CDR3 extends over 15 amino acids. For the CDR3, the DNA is TGCGCCAGCAGCCAAGGGGGACGTGGGGGTGATGGCTACACCTTC. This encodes CASSQGGRGGDGYTF.

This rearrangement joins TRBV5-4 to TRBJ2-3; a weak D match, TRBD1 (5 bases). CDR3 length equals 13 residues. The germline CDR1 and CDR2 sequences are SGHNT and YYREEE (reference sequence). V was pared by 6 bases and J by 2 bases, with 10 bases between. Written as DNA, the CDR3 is TGTGCCAGCACACAGGCTCCCACAGATACGCAGTATTTT. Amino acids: CASTQAPTDTQYF.

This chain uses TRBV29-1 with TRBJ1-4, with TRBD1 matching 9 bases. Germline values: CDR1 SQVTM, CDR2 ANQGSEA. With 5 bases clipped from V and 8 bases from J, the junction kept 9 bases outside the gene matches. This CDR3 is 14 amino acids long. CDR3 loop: CSVFHGTGREKLFF. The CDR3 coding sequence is TGCAGCGTTTTTCACGGGACAGGGCGAGAAAAACTGTTTTTT.

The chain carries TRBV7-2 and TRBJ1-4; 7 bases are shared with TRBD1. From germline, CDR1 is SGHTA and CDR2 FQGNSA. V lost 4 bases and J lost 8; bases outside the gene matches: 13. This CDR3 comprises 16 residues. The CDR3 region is CASSSEYRGSKEKLFF. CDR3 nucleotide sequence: TGTGCCAGCAGCTCCGAATACAGGGGAAGTAAGGAAAAACTGTTTTTT.